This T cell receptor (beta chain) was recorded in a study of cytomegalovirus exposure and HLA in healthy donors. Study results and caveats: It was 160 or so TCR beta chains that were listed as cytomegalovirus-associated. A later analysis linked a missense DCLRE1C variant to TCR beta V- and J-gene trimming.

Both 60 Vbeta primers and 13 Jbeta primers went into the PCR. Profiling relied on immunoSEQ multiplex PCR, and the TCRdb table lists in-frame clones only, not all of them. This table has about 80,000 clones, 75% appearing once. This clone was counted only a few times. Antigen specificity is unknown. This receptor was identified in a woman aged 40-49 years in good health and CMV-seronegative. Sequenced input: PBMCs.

CDR3 DNA sequence: TGTGCCAGCAGCCGGCTCTCTAGCGGGGGTAACACCGGGGAGCTGTTTTTT. Translated, it gives CASSRLSSGGNTGELFF. The rearrangement joins TRBV9 to TRBJ2-2; 10 positions agree with TRBD2. V lost 4 bases, J lost 2 bases, and 8 bases stayed unmatched. Germline V lookup: CDR1 SGDLS, CDR2 YYNGEE. The CDR3 spans 17 residues. The whole variable domain, filled in from reference TRBV9 and TRBJ2-2, reads DSGVTQTPKHLITATGQRVTLRCSPRSGDLSVYWYQQSLDQGLQFLIQYYNGEERAKGNILERFSAQQFPDLHSELNLSSLELGDSALYFCASSRLSSGGNTGELFFGEGSRLTVL.